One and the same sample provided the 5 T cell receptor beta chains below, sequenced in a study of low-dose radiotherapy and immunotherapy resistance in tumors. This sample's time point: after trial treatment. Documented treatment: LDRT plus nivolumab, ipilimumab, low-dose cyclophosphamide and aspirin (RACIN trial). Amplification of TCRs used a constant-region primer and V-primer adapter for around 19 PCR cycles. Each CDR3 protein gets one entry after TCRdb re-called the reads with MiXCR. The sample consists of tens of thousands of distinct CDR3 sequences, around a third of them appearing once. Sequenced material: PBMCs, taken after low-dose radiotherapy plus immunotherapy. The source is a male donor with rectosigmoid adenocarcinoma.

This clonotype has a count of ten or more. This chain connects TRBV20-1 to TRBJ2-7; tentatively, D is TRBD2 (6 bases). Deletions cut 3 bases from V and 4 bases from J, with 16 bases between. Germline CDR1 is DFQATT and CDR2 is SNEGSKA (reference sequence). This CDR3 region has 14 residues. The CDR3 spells CSARRPGLQYEQYF. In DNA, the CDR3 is TGCAGTGCTAGGCGGCCGGGACTTCAATACGAGCAGTACTTC.

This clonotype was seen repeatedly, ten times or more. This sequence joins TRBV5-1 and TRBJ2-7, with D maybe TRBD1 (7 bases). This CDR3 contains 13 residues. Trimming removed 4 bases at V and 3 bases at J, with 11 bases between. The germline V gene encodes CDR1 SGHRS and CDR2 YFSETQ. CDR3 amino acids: CASSRRDSYEQYF. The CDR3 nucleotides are TGCGCCAGCAGCAGGCGGGACAGCTACGAGCAGTACTTC.

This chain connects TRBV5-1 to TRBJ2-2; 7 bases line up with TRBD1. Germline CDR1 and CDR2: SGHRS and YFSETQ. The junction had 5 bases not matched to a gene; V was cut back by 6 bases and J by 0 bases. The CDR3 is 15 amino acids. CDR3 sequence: CASNWDSANTGELFF. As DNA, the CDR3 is TGCGCCAGCAACTGGGACAGCGCGAACACCGGGGAGCTGTTTTTT.

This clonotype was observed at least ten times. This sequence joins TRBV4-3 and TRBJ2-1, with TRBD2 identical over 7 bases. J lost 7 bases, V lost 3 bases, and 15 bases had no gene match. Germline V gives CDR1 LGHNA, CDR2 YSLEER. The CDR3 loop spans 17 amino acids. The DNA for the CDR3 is TGCGCCAGCAGCCACCAGAGGGCTAGCGGCTACACGAATGAGCAGTTCTTC. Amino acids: CASSHQRASGYTNEQFF.

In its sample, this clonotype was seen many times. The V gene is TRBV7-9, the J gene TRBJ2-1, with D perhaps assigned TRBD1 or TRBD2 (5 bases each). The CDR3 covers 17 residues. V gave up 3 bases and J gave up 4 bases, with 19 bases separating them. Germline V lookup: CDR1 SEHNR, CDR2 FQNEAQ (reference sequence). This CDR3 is CASSFRSARETYNEQFF. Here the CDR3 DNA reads TGTGCCAGCAGCTTTAGGTCCGCCAGGGAGACTTACAATGAGCAGTTCTTC.